This T cell receptor (beta chain) came from a study of beta chain features in type 1 diabetes. Study findings and constraints: VDJ junctions sequenced from type 1 diabetes patients showed fewer insertions and more deletions.

There are 15 residues in the CDR3. Germline V CDR1 and CDR2: MGHDK, SYGVNS. V shed 1 base and J shed 0 bases, with 7 bases lying between them. Every bit of the isolated RNA underwent reverse transcription, so sequencing read expressed TCRB transcripts. The assay was immunoSEQ multiplex PCR, and TCRdb's table has in-frame clones only and misses some. In the table there are under 550,000 clones, about an eighth of which are singletons. This clone has at least ten counts. Antigen unknown. Sequencing was carried out using naive CD4+ T cells from blood. This clonotype was obtained from a woman under 30 in good health. The chain employs TRBV25-1 and TRBJ2-4; D unclear. CDR3 in DNA: TGTGCCAGCAGTGAATCTGGCCTAGCCAAAAACATTCAGTACTTC. Translating gives CASSESGLAKNIQYF.